One and the same sample provided the 14 T cell receptor beta chains below, sequenced in a study of blood T cell repertoires in COVID-19. Libraries were prepared by immunoSEQ multiplex PCR; TCRdb keeps only in-frame clonotypes and omits some of them. The data show about 220,000 clones, with 88% seen just once and around 2.7% held by the top ten. The sample consisted of PBMCs or T cells enriched from blood (not recorded which). These receptors were obtained from a woman aged 25-40 years who had recovered from COVID-19.

The CDR3, as DNA: TGTGCCACCAGTGATTTTCGGGATGAACTTAACTATGGCTACACCTTC. It translates to CATSDFRDELNYGYTF. This sequence joins TRBV24-1 and TRBJ1-2, with unresolved D. Germline-derived CDR1 and CDR2 are KGHDR and SFDVKD. CDR3 size: 16 residues. Trimming pared 1 base from V and 1 base from J, leaving 12 bases between.

The V call is TRBV15, the J call TRBJ1-6; 7 nucleotides line up with TRBD1. Germline-derived CDR1 and CDR2 are LNHNV and YYDKDF (reference sequence). The CDR3 has 18 amino acids. V shed 2 bases, J shed 0 bases, and the junction held 7 bases outside the gene matches. CDR3: CATSRRSGGSSYNSPLHF. The CDR3 DNA is TGTGCCACCAGCAGAAGGTCAGGGGGAAGCTCCTATAATTCACCCCTCCACTTT.

The DNA for the CDR3 is TGTGCCAGTCACACAGGGGGTAGCAATCAGCCCCAGCATTTT. Translating gives CASHTGGSNQPQHF. The rearrangement joins TRBV19 to TRBJ1-5; 8 nucleotides align to TRBD1. CDR1 is LNHDA, CDR2 SQIVND, per germline (reference sequence). V lost 8 bases to trimming and J lost 0 bases; unmatched junction nucleotides: 3. CDR3 length: 14 residues.

CDR3 DNA: TGTGCCAGCAGTTACTCGAGAGGGTTCACTGAAGCTTTCTTT. Encoded protein: CASSYSRGFTEAFF. The rearrangement joins TRBV6-5 to TRBJ1-1, with no clear D. The CDR3 has 14 amino acids. CDR1 is MNHEY, CDR2 SVGAGI, per germline. V dropped 0 bases and J dropped 4 bases, with 9 bases sitting between them.

The chain links TRBV6-5 to TRBJ1-6; D gene unclear. The V end lost 7 bases, the J end lost 0 bases, and 10 bases lay between the germline ends. CDR1 and CDR2 (germline): MNHEY, SVGAGI. This CDR3 region has 15 residues. CDR3 sequence (DNA): TGTGCCAGCACCAGACGGAGCTCCTATAATTCACCCCTCCACTTT. Its translation: CASTRRSSYNSPLHF.

This rearrangement joins TRBV5-4 to TRBJ2-7; tentatively, D is TRBD2 (5 bases). The CDR3 covers 13 residues. Looked up from germline, CDR1 is SGHNT and CDR2 is YYREEE (reference sequence). V shed 4 bases and J shed 4 bases, with 12 bases lying between them. In DNA, the CDR3 is TGTGCCAGCAGCCCCTGGGGAGTTTACGAGCAGTACTTC. Its protein is CASSPWGVYEQYF.

This clone was seen a few times. Germline and junction disagree at one end, which may indicate a read error. The genes are TRBV4-1 and TRBJ1-6, with TRBD1 identical over 7 bases. CDR1 and CDR2 (germline): MGHRA, YSYEKL. The CDR3 covers 14 residues. CDR3 DNA sequence: TGCGCCAGTAGCCTCGACAGGGAGAATTCACCCCTCCACTTT. It yields the protein CASSLDRENSPLHF.

V is TRBV3-1 (or the pseudogene TRBV3-2) and J is TRBJ2-7; unclear D gene. Trimming took 1 base from V and 6 from J, leaving 7 bases between them. CDR3 size: 12 residues. CDR1 is LGHDT, CDR2 YNNKEL, per germline (reference sequence). CDR3 sequence: CASSQVIFEQYF. CDR3 bases: TGTGCCAGCAGCCAAGTAATTTTCGAGCAGTACTTC.

This clone appeared a few times. The V call is TRBV2, the J call TRBJ1-2; possible D gene TRBD1, 6 bases. The CDR3 extends over 13 amino acids. The V gene's germline CDR1 is SNHLY and CDR2 FYNNEI. The CDR3 reads CARGQPSNYGYTF. The CDR3 region has the DNA TGTGCGCGAGGACAGCCCTCTAACTATGGCTACACCTTC.

The rearrangement joins TRBV5-4 to TRBJ2-7; no reliable D call. Germline V CDR1 and CDR2: SGHNT, YYREEE (reference sequence). V was pared by 2 bases and J by 4 bases, with 4 bases between. The CDR3 covers 11 residues. CDR3 bases: TGTGCCAGCAGCTTAGAGTACGAGCAGTACTTC. It is translated as CASSLEYEQYF.

This chain links TRBV23-1 with TRBJ2-7; 8 positions agree with TRBD1. TRBV23-1 falls under the ORF class, with uncertain function. V lost 4 bases to trimming and J lost 2 bases; unmatched junction nucleotides: 7. The CDR3 is 15 residues long. CDR3 residues: CASSRRQGIPYEQYF. The CDR3 nucleotides read TGCGCCAGCAGTCGTCGACAGGGGATACCCTACGAGCAGTACTTC.

V is TRBV15 and J is TRBJ2-7, with D possibly being TRBD1 (5 bases). CDR1 and CDR2 from the germline V gene are LNHNV and YYDKDF (reference sequence). Trimming left V 1 base short and J 3 bases short, with 7 bases between. This CDR3 has 13 residues. The CDR3 bases are TGTGCCACCAGCAGAGTACAGGACTACGAGCAGTACTTC. Protein product: CATSRVQDYEQYF.

This chain links TRBV5-1 with TRBJ2-1, with D possibly TRBD1 on 5 matching bases. The length of the CDR3 is 14 residues. CDR1 and CDR2 from the germline V gene are SGHRS and YFSETQ. V lost 3 bases and J lost 0, with 7 bases in between. The CDR3 loop reads CASSSDISYNEQFF. The CDR3 coding sequence is TGCGCCAGCAGCTCGGACATCTCCTACAATGAGCAGTTCTTC.

The chain employs TRBV6-5 and TRBJ1-5; D is uncertain. The V and J ends lost 2 bases and 2 bases respectively, with 10 bases between them. The CDR3 consists of 15 residues. Germline CDR1 is MNHEY and CDR2 is SVGAGI. CDR3 bases: TGTGCCAGCAGTTACCGCGGGTTCGGCAATCAGCCCCAGCATTTT. It translates to CASSYRGFGNQPQHF.